These 18 T cell receptor beta chains came from one sample sequenced in a study of blood T cell repertoires in COVID-19. Method: immunoSEQ multiplex PCR; TCRdb's copy keeps in-frame clones and lacks some. The sample includes some 83,000 clones, roughly 89% of them seen just once. Sequencing used peripheral blood. The receptor set was obtained from a man in his fifties or sixties with acute or convalescent COVID-19.

The V gene is TRBV25-1, the J gene TRBJ1-5, with D maybe TRBD1 (5 bases). Germline loops: CDR1 MGHDK, CDR2 SYGVNS. CDR3 length: 17 amino acids. V was clipped by 6 bases and J by 2 bases, with 20 bases between them. In nucleotides, the CDR3 is TGTGCCAGCAGCGCCCCGGGGGGGGTCGGGGGCAATCAGCCCCAGCATTTT. Translated, it gives CASSAPGGVGGNQPQHF. The entire variable domain, with the rest obtained from reference TRBV25-1 and TRBJ1-5, is as follows: EADIYQTPRYLVIGTGKKITLECSQTMGHDKMYWYQQDPGMELHLIHYSYGVNSTEKGDLSSESTVSRIRTEHFPLTLESARPSHTSQYLCASSAPGGVGGNQPQHFGDGTRLSIL.

The genes are TRBV9 and TRBJ2-1, with 8 bases lining up with TRBD2. CDR3 length equals 15 residues. Germline CDR1 reads SGDLS; CDR2 reads YYNGEE. Trimming removed 0 bases from V and 7 bases from J; junction bases left unmatched: 6. The CDR3 DNA sequence: TGTGCCAGCAGCGTAGGCGGGGGGCTACAAAATGAGCAGTTCTTC. As protein: CASSVGGGLQNEQFF.

The CDR3: CASSLTGWSDEQYF. The DNA for the CDR3 is TGTGCCAGCAGCTTGACAGGGTGGAGTGACGAGCAGTACTTC. The chain uses TRBV7-9 and TRBJ2-7; 7 positions match TRBD1. This CDR3 is built from 14 residues. V was clipped by 3 bases and J by 5 bases; unmatched bases: 7. Looked up from germline, CDR1 is SEHNR and CDR2 is FQNEAQ (reference sequence).

The gene calls are TRBV18 and TRBJ1-6; TRBD1 agrees at 7 bases. The J segment lost 0 bases and the V segment lost 0 bases, leaving 5 bases of the junction unmatched. Per germline, CDR1 KGHSH and CDR2 LQKENI. The CDR3 contains 18 residues. Here the CDR3 reads CASSPPRGRDSYNSPLHF. In DNA, the CDR3 is TGTGCCAGCTCACCACCGAGGGGGCGCGACTCCTATAATTCACCCCTCCACTTT.

The chain uses TRBV3-1 (or the pseudogene TRBV3-2) and TRBJ2-3; 11 bases agree with TRBD2. This CDR3 is built from 19 residues. With V trimmed by 0 bases and J by 1 base, 9 bases remained unmatched. Germline assignment: CDR1 LGHDT and CDR2 YNNKEL (reference sequence). In DNA form, the CDR3 reads TGTGCCAGCAGCCAAGATATTTCGACTAGCGGGACTGGCACAGATACGCAGTATTTT. It yields the protein CASSQDISTSGTGTDTQYF.

This rearrangement joins TRBV5-1 to TRBJ1-6; D remains ambiguous. V was pared by 5 bases and J by 0 bases, with 9 bases between. The CDR3 is made up of 15 amino acids. Germline CDR1 is SGHRS and CDR2 is YFSETQ. The CDR3: CASRREGSYNSPLHF. The CDR3 DNA follows: TGCGCCAGCAGGAGAGAGGGCTCCTATAATTCACCCCTCCACTTT.

This chain connects TRBV6-2 or TRBV6-3 to TRBJ1-1; TRBD1 might be the D (5 bases). V lost 3 bases to trimming and J lost 0 bases, with 11 bases between them. CDR1 is MNHEY and CDR2 is SVGEGT in the germline V gene. CDR3 length equals 15 residues. The CDR3 spells CASSYTTDMNTEAFF. In DNA, the CDR3 is TGTGCCAGCAGTTATACGACAGATATGAACACTGAAGCTTTCTTT.

V is TRBV18 and J is TRBJ1-1; perhaps TRBD1 as D (6 bases). Trimming took 3 bases from V and 1 from J, leaving 9 bases between them. In germline, CDR1 is KGHSH, CDR2 LQKENI. The length of the CDR3 is 14 residues. CDR3 amino acids: CASSPGGRNTEAFF. As DNA, the CDR3 is TGTGCCAGCTCACCCGGGGGGCGGAACACTGAAGCTTTCTTT.

The chain joins TRBV12-3 or TRBV12-4 to TRBJ1-1; D call uncertain. V lost 0 bases and J lost 7, with 9 bases in between. The CDR3 extends over 13 amino acids. The CDR3 DNA is TGTGCCAGCAGTTTAGCGCAGGTACGTGAAGCTTTCTTT. Amino acid sequence: CASSLAQVREAFF.

The CDR3 nucleotides read TGTGCCAGCAGGGGGGAGGGGACTGAAGCTTTCTTT. As protein: CASRGEGTEAFF. The chain links TRBV12-3 or TRBV12-4 to TRBJ1-1, with D possibly TRBD1 on 5 matching bases. CDR3 length equals 12 residues. V was clipped by 6 bases and J by 5 bases, with 10 bases between them.

The chain couples TRBV29-1 to TRBJ1-2, with D maybe TRBD1 (5 bases). CDR3 length: 12 residues. Germline V gene sequence: CDR1 SQVTM, CDR2 ANQGSEA. Deletions cut 3 bases from V and 4 bases from J, with 9 bases between. CDR3 coding DNA: TGCAGCGTTGAGCAGGGTAGCTATGGCTACACCTTC. This translates into CSVEQGSYGYTF.

This clone was seen only once. The rearrangement joins TRBV12-3 or TRBV12-4 to TRBJ1-2; a weak D match, TRBD1 (5 bases). The CDR3 loop spans 12 amino acids. Trimming removed 6 bases from V and 8 bases from J, with 13 bases in between. The CDR3 nucleotides read TGTGCCAGCAGGATGGGGGGGTACGGCTACACCTTC. Translating it yields CASRMGGYGYTF.

V gene TRBV5-6 combines with J gene TRBJ2-3; D ambiguous. CDR1 is SGHDT, CDR2 YYEEEE, per germline. The CDR3 contains 15 residues. V lost 4 bases, J lost 2 bases, and 14 bases lay in between. DNA of the CDR3: TGTGCCAGCAGCCCCTGGCAGGAACCCACAGATACGCAGTATTTT. Its translation: CASSPWQEPTDTQYF.

The chain has TRBV3-1 (or the pseudogene TRBV3-2) and TRBJ1-1; D gene ambiguous. The length of the CDR3 is 14 residues. Germline assignment: CDR1 LGHDT and CDR2 YNNKEL (reference sequence). V was trimmed by 7 bases and J by 4 bases, leaving 16 bases between them. In DNA, the CDR3 is TGTGCCAGCAACTCTCCGGGCGCGGGCACTGAAGCTTTCTTT. This translates into CASNSPGAGTEAFF.

V and J are TRBV5-1 and TRBJ1-5; TRBD1 matches 8 bases. Germline V gene lookup returns CDR1 SGHRS and CDR2 YFSETQ. With 2 bases clipped from V and 7 bases from J, the junction kept 2 bases outside the gene matches. The CDR3 sequence is 13 residues long. In DNA form, the CDR3 reads TGCGCCAGCAGCTTACAGGGGGAGCAGCCCCAGCATTTT. This encodes CASSLQGEQPQHF.

The chain couples TRBV30 to TRBJ1-2; no reliable D call. The length of the CDR3 is 13 residues. V lost 0 bases to trimming and J lost 1 base, with 6 bases between them. CDR1 and CDR2 (germline): GTSNPN, SVGIG (reference sequence). This CDR3 is CAWSVSSNYGYTF. In DNA, the CDR3 is TGTGCCTGGAGTGTATCGAGTAACTATGGCTACACCTTC.

This rearrangement joins TRBV28 to TRBJ1-2; D may be TRBD1 (6 bases). Germline CDR1 and CDR2: MDHEN and SYDVKM. The V end was cut by 3 bases, the J end by 5 bases, with 10 bases between. The CDR3 totals 13 residues. CDR3 residues: CASSLGHPYGYTF. The CDR3 nucleotides read TGTGCCAGCAGTTTGGGACACCCGTATGGCTACACCTTC.

This clone was picked up one time. The CDR3, as DNA: TGCGCCAGCAGCCCTGGGACAGGGTCTTACTCTGGGGCCAACGTCCTGACTTTC. This gives the protein CASSPGTGSYSGANVLTF. The chain recombines TRBV4-3 with TRBJ2-6, with 9 bases fitting TRBD1. Germline loops: CDR1 LGHNA, CDR2 YSLEER. Trimming removed 4 bases from V and 0 bases from J; junction bases left unmatched: 7. The CDR3 extends over 18 amino acids.